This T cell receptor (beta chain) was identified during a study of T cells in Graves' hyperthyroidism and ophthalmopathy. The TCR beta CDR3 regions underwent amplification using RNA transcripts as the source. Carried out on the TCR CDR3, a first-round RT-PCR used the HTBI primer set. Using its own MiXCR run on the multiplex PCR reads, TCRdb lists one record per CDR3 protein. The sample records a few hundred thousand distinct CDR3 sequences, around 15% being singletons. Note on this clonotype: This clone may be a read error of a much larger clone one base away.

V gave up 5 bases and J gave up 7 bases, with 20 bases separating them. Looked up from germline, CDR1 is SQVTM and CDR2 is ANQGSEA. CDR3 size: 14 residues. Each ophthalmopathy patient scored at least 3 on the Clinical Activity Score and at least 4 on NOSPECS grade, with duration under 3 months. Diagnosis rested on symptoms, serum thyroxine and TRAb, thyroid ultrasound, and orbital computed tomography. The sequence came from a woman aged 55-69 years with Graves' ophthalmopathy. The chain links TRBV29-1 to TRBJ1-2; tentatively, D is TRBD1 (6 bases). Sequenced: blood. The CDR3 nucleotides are TGCAGCGTTTTAAAGGAGGGGGGAGACGGTGGCTACACCTTC. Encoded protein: CSVLKEGGDGGYTF.